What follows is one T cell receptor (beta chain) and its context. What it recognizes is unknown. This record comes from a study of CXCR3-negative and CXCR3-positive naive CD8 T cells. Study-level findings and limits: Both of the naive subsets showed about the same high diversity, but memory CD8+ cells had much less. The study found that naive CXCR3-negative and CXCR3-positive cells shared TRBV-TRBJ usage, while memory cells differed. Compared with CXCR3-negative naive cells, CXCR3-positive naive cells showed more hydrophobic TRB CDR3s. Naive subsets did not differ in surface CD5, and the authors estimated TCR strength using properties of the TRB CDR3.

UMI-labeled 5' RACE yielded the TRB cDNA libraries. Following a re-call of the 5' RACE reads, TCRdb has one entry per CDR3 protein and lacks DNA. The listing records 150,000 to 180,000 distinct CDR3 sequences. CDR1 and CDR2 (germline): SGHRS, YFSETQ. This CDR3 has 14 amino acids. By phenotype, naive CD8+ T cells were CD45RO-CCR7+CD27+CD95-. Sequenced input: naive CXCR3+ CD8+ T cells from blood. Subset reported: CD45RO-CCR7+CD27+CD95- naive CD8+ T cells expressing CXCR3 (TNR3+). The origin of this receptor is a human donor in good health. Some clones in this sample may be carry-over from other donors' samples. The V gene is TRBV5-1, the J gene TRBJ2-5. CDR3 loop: CASSLVPVQETQYF.